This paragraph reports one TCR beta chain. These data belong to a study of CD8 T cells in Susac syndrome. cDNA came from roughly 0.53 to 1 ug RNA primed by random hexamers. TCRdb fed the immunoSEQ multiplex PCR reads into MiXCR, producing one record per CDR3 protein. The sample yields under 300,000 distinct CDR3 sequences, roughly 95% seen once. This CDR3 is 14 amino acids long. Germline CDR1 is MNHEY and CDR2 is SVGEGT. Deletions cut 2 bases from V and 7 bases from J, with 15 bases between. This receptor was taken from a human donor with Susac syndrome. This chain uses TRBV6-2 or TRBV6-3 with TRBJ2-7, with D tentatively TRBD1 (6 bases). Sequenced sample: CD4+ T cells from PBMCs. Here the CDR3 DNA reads TGTGCCAGCAGTTACCCACAGGGTACGCGGGAGCAGTACTTC. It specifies CASSYPQGTREQYF.